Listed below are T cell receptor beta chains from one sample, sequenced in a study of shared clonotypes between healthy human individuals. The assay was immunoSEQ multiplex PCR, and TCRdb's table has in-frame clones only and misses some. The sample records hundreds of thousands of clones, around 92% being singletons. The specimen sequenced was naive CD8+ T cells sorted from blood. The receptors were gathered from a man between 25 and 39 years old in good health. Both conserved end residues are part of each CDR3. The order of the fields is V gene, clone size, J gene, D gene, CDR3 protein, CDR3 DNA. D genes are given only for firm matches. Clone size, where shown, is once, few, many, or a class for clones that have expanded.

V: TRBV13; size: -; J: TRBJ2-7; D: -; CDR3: CASSSRRHSTYEQYF; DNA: TGTGCCAGCAGCTCCCGACGACACTCTACCTACGAGCAGTACTTC
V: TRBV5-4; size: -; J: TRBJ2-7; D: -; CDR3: CASSLNWRASSYEQYF; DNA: TGTGCCAGCAGCCTTAACTGGCGGGCGAGCTCCTACGAGCAGTACTTC
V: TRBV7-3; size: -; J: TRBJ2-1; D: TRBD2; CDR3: CASSLRERTSGRGNSYNEQFF; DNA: TGTGCCAGCAGCTTAAGAGAGCGGACTAGCGGGAGAGGCAATTCCTACAATGAGCAGTTCTTC
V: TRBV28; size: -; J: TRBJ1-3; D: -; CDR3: CASSPLDSLDPSSGNTIYF; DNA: TGTGCCAGCAGTCCCTTGGACAGCCTAGACCCCTCCTCTGGAAACACCATATATTTT
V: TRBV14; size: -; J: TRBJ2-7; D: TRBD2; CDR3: CASSPYQAGRSSYEQYF; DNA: TGTGCCAGCAGCCCGTACCAAGCGGGACGATCCTCCTACGAGCAGTACTTC
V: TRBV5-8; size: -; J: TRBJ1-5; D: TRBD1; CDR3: CASSWGQDNQPQHF; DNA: TGTGCCAGCAGCTGGGGACAGGACAATCAGCCCCAGCATTTT
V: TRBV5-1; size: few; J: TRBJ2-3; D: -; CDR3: CASSPGTHSNTQYF; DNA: TGCGCCAGCAGCCCAGGCACCCATAGTAATACGCAGTATTTT
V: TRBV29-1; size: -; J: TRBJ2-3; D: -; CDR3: CSVPFSQSSSGTDTQYF; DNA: TGCAGCGTCCCTTTCTCACAGTCCTCTAGTGGCACAGATACGCAGTATTTT
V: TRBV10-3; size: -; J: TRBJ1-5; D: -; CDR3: CAISESLFYREGNQPQHF; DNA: TGTGCCATCAGTGAGTCGCTCTTTTATAGAGAGGGCAATCAGCCCCAGCATTTT
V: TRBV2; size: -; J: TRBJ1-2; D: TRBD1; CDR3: CASKGTGALYGYTF; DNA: TGTGCCAGCAAGGGGACAGGGGCTCTCTATGGCTACACCTTC
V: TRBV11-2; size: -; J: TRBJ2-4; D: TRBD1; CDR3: CASSLFQGDIQYF; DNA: TGTGCCAGCAGCTTGTTCCAGGGGGACATTCAGTACTTC
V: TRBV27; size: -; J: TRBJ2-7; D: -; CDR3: CASSITRAGGYEQYF; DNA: TGTGCCAGCAGTATAACTAGAGCAGGAGGCTACGAGCAGTACTTC
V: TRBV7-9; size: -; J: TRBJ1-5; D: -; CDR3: CASSLFGDQPQHF; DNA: TGTGCCAGCAGCTTGTTTGGGGACCAGCCCCAGCATTTT
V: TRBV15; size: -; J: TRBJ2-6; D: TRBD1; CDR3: CATSRDAPTGGLRSTNVLTF; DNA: TGTGCCACCAGCAGAGATGCTCCAACAGGGGGCTTACGTTCAACCAACGTCCTGACTTTC
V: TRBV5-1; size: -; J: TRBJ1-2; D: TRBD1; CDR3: CASSLARDRGPSGMGYTF; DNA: TGCGCCAGCAGCTTGGCCAGGGACAGGGGGCCTTCCGGGATGGGCTACACCTTC
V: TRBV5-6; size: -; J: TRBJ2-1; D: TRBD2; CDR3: CASSLIGLAGIEQFF; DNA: TGTGCCAGCAGCTTGATCGGGCTAGCGGGAATCGAGCAGTTCTTC
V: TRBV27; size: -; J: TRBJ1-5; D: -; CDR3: CASSLGLTNQPQHF; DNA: TGTGCCAGCAGTTTAGGGCTGACGAATCAGCCCCAGCATTTT
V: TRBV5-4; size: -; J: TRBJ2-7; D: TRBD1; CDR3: CASSHDRDLREQYF; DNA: TGTGCCAGCAGCCATGACAGGGACCTACGGGAGCAGTACTTC
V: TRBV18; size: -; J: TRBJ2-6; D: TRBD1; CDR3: CASSPAGGAYGANVLTF; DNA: TGTGCCAGCTCACCAGCAGGGGGCGCGTACGGGGCCAACGTCCTGACTTTC
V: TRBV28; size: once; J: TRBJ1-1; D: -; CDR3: CASRHVRFTGETEAFF; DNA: TGTGCCAGCAGACACGTTAGGTTTACGGGGGAAACTGAAGCTTTCTTT
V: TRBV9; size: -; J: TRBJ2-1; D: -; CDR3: CASTEISSYNEQFF; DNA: TGTGCCAGCACCGAGATTAGCTCCTACAATGAGCAGTTCTTC
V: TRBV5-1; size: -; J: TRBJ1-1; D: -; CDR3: CASGGLNTEAFF; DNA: TGCGCCAGCGGAGGCTTGAACACTGAAGCTTTCTTT
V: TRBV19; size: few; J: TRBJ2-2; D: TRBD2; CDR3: CASTAGAVGELFF; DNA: TGTGCCAGTACAGCGGGAGCAGTCGGGGAGCTGTTTTTT
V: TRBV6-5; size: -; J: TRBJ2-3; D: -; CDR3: CASGRGTDTQYF; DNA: TGTGCCAGCGGGCGGGGCACAGATACGCAGTATTTT
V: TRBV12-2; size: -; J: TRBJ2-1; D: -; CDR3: CASRTSVTYNEQFF; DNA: TGTGCAAGTCGCACTAGCGTTACATACAATGAGCAGTTCTTC
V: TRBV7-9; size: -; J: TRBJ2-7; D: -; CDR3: CASSLNRDYSYEQYF; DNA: TGTGCCAGCAGCTTAAACAGGGACTACTCCTACGAGCAGTACTTC
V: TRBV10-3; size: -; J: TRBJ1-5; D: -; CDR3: CAISGGVDSNQPQHF; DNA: TGTGCCATCAGTGGGGGAGTAGATAGCAATCAGCCCCAGCATTTT
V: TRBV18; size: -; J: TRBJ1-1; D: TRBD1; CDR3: CASSRQGSANTEAFF; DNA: TGTGCCAGCTCAAGACAGGGCTCCGCGAACACTGAAGCTTTCTTT
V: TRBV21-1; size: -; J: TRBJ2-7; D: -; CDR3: CASSQMAGQGHYEQYF; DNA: TGTGCCAGCAGCCAAATGGCGGGACAGGGGCACTACGAGCAGTACTTC
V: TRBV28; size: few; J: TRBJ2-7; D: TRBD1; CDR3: CASSSPILRDRGLGEQYF; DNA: TGTGCCAGCAGTAGCCCCATACTTCGGGACAGGGGGCTGGGCGAGCAGTACTTC
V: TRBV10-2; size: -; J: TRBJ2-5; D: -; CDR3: CASGLGGETQYF; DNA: TGCGCCAGCGGCCTAGGGGGGGAGACCCAGTACTTC
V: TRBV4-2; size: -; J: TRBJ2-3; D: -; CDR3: CASSHGRSGSTDTQYF; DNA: TGTGCCAGCAGCCATGGAAGAAGCGGGAGCACAGATACGCAGTATTTT
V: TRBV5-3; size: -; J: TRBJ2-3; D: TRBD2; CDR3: CARSRLADIITDTQYF; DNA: TGTGCCAGAAGCCGACTAGCGGATATAATAACAGATACGCAGTATTTT
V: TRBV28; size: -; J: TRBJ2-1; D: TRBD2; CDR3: CASSTLAGLYNEQFF; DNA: TGTGCCAGCAGTACCTTAGCGGGGCTCTACAATGAGCAGTTCTTC
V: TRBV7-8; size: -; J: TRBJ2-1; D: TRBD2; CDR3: CASSLAGGYNEQFF; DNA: TGTGCCAGCAGCCTAGCGGGAGGATACAATGAGCAGTTCTTC
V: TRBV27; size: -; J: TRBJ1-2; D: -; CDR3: CASSFLGGQTAYGYTF; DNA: TGTGCCAGCTCTTTTCTTGGTGGACAGACCGCATATGGCTACACCTTC
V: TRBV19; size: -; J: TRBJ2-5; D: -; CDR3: CASSSRGRLQETQYF; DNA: TGTGCCAGTAGTTCGAGAGGTCGGTTACAAGAGACCCAGTACTTC
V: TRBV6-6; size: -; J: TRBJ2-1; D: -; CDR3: CASSPRLEGNEQFF; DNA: TGTGCCAGCAGTCCCCGACTAGAGGGGAATGAGCAGTTCTTC
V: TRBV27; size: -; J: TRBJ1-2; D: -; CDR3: CASSLSFSRGQGYTF; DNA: TGTGCCAGCAGTTTATCGTTCTCTCGGGGGCAAGGCTACACCTTC
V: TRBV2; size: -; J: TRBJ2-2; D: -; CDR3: CASTFRDTGELFF; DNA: TGTGCCAGCACCTTTAGGGACACCGGGGAGCTGTTTTTT
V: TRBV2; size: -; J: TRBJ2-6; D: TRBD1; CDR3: CASLARDSDSGANVLTF; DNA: TGTGCCAGTTTGGCCCGGGACAGTGACTCTGGGGCCAACGTCCTGACTTTC
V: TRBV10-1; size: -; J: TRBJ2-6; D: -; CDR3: CASSELPGQGLSGANVLTF; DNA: TGCGCCAGCAGTGAGCTACCCGGGCAGGGTTTGTCTGGGGCCAACGTCCTGACTTTC
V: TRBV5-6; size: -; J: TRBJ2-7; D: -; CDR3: CASSLAGSSYEQYF; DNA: TGTGCCAGCAGCCTCGCAGGGAGCTCCTACGAGCAGTACTTC
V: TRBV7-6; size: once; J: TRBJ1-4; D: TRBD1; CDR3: CASSERQGAANEKLFF; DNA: TGTGCCAGCAGCGAAAGACAGGGGGCGGCTAATGAAAAACTGTTTTTT
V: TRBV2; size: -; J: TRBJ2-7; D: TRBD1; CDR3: CASWDRIYEQYF; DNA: TGTGCCAGTTGGGACAGAATATACGAGCAGTACTTC
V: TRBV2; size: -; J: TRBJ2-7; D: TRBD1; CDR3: CASSEWGQGANSYEQYF; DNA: TGTGCCAGCAGTGAATGGGGACAGGGGGCCAACTCCTACGAGCAGTACTTC
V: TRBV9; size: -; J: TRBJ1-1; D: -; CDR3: CASSAGGAGTEAFF; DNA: TGTGCCAGCAGCGCCGGGGGGGCTGGCACTGAAGCTTTCTTT
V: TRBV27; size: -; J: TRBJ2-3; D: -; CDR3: CASSLWDSRTDTQYF; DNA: TGTGCCAGCAGTTTATGGGACTCACGCACAGATACGCAGTATTTT
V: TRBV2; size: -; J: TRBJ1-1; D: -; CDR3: CASPGSNTEAFF; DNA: TGTGCCAGCCCAGGATCGAACACTGAAGCTTTCTTT
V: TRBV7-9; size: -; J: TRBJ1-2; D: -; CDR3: CASSSDRIHGYTF; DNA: TGTGCCAGCAGCTCCGACAGAATCCATGGCTACACCTTC
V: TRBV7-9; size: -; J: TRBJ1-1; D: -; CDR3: CAIRRNTEAFF; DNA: TGTGCAATCCGGAGGAACACTGAAGCTTTCTTT
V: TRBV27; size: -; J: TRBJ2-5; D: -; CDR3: CASSLWSGQIQETQYF; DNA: TGTGCCAGCAGTTTATGGTCAGGGCAAATCCAAGAGACCCAGTACTTC
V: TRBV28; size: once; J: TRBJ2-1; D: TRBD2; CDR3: CASTPLGQGLAGEEQFF; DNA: TGTGCCAGCACCCCGCTGGGTCAAGGGCTAGCGGGAGAAGAGCAGTTCTTC
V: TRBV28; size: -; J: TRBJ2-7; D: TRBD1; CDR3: CASSYRTGEGSFYEQYF; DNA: TGTGCCAGCAGTTATAGGACAGGGGAAGGGTCTTTCTACGAGCAGTACTTC
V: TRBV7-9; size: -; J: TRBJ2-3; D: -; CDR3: CASSLRGPVTDTQYF; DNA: TGTGCCAGCAGCTTGAGAGGGCCTGTCACAGATACGCAGTATTTT
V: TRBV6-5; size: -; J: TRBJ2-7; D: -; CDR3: CASSYGITYEQYF; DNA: TGTGCCAGCAGTTACGGGATTACCTACGAGCAGTACTTC
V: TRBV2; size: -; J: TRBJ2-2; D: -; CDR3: CASSPGYTGELFF; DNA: TGTGCCAGCAGTCCAGGGTACACCGGGGAGCTGTTTTTT